The 16 T cell receptor beta chains below come from one sample, sequenced in a study of T cells after yellow fever vaccination. TCRdb recomputed calls from the 5' RACE reads with MiXCR, one row per CDR3 protein. The table records under 300,000 distinct CDR3 sequences, less than 9% of them present only once. The sequences come from CD4+ T cells sorted from PBMCs, collected 15 days after the yellow fever booster vaccination. The origin of the receptors is a young man who received the YFV17D yellow fever vaccine.

This clonotype was seen a handful of times. This rearrangement joins TRBV7-2 to TRBJ2-4; a possible D gene is TRBD2 (7 bases). This CDR3 has 14 residues. The V and J ends lost 3 bases and 4 bases respectively, with 10 bases between them. The germline CDR1 and CDR2 sequences are SGHTA and FQGNSA. The CDR3 DNA sequence: TGTGCCAGCAGCTTGGGAGGGGGAAAAAACATTCAGTACTTC. This translates into CASSLGGGKNIQYF.

V gene TRBV7-2 combines with J gene TRBJ1-2, with D hard to call. The germline V gene encodes CDR1 SGHTA and CDR2 FQGNSA. This CDR3 has 13 amino acids. Trimming removed 4 bases from V and 5 bases from J, with 11 bases in between. The CDR3, as DNA: TGTGCCAGCAGCTCGGGATTCTCTTATGGCTACACCTTC. It is translated as CASSSGFSYGYTF. Full variable domain (rest looked up from reference TRBV7-2 and TRBJ1-2): GAGVSQSPSNKVTEKGKDVELRCDPISGHTALYWYRQSLGQGLEFLIYFQGNSAPDKSGLPSDRFSAERTGGSVSTLTIQRTQQEDSAVYLCASSSGFSYGYTFGSGTRLTVV.

A few counts support this clonotype. The chain joins TRBV7-2 to TRBJ2-5, with D perhaps matching TRBD2 (5 bases). Germline CDR1 reads SGHTA; CDR2 reads FQGNSA. V lost 4 bases and J lost 7, with 10 bases in between. This CDR3 has 12 amino acids. The CDR3 region is CASSSLGGTQYF. The CDR3 DNA sequence: TGTGCCAGCAGCTCACTAGGAGGGACCCAGTACTTC.

The CDR3 loop is CASRTGWEQFF. In DNA form, the CDR3 reads TGTGCCAGTCGGACAGGGTGGGAGCAGTTCTTC. The V gene is TRBV6-2 or TRBV6-3, the J gene TRBJ2-1; 8 nucleotides line up with TRBD1. This CDR3 comprises 11 residues. CDR1 MNHEY and CDR2 SVGEGT come from the germline V gene. The V and J ends lost 9 bases and 10 bases, in that order; junction bases with no gene match: 5.

This chain joins TRBV11-2 and TRBJ2-3, with D tentatively TRBD1 (5 bases). This CDR3 is built from 15 residues. V lost 1 base to trimming and J lost 2 bases, with 10 bases between them. Looked up from germline, CDR1 is SGHAT and CDR2 is FQNNGV. The CDR3 region is CASSLGTLNTDTQYF. In DNA form, the CDR3 reads TGTGCCAGCAGCTTAGGGACACTAAACACAGATACGCAGTATTTT.

This clonotype showed up many times. The chain carries TRBV20-1 and TRBJ1-1, with TRBD1 matching over 8 bases. Germline V gene data show CDR1 as DFQATT and CDR2 as SNEGSKA (reference sequence). The CDR3 loop spans 12 amino acids. J gave up 0 bases and V 8 bases, and 2 bases lay outside the gene matches. Here the CDR3 DNA reads TGCAGTCCCAGGGGGCTGAACACTGAAGCTTTCTTT. It translates to CSPRGLNTEAFF.

This clonotype was detected many times. The chain employs TRBV14 and TRBJ1-4; D is perhaps TRBD1 (5 bases). Germline CDR1 and CDR2: SGHDN and FVKESK. Trimming cost V 4 bases and J 5 bases, with 17 bases left between them. This CDR3 has 16 residues. The CDR3 nucleotides are TGTGCCAGCAGCCCTATAACCGGGACTCTAAATGAAAAACTGTTTTTT. This codes for CASSPITGTLNEKLFF.

V is TRBV12-3 or TRBV12-4 and J is TRBJ1-2, with D unresolved. The V end lost 5 bases, the J end lost 4 bases, and 11 bases lay between the germline ends. The CDR3 runs 13 residues. CDR3 residues: CASSDGTVYGYTF. The DNA of the CDR3 is TGTGCCAGCAGTGACGGTACAGTCTATGGCTACACCTTC.

This clonotype was seen ten or more times. The V and J genes are TRBV5-1 and TRBJ2-1; D is perhaps TRBD2 (6 bases). This CDR3 contains 15 residues. Trimming pared 4 bases from V and 7 bases from J, leaving 18 bases between. Germline V CDR1 and CDR2: SGHRS, YFSETQ. In DNA, the CDR3 is TGCGCCAGCAGCCCGGAGGGGCATCCCGCGAATGAGCAGTTCTTC. It encodes CASSPEGHPANEQFF. The whole variable domain, filled in from reference TRBV5-1 and TRBJ2-1, reads KAGVTQTPRYLIKTRGQQVTLSCSPISGHRSVSWYQQTPGQGLQFLFEYFSETQRNKGNFPGRFSGRQFSNSRSEMNVSTLELGDSALYLCASSPEGHPANEQFFGPGTRLTVL.

The V call is TRBV5-1, the J call TRBJ2-1; D not certain. There are 15 residues in the CDR3. CDR1 SGHRS and CDR2 YFSETQ come from the germline V gene. V lost 4 bases, J lost 1 base, and 12 bases lay in between. The CDR3 bases are TGCGCCAGCAGCCTGACGAGGTTATCCTACAATGAGCAGTTCTTC. This codes for CASSLTRLSYNEQFF.

This chain links TRBV30 with TRBJ1-4; maybe TRBD1 (5 bases). Trimming took 7 bases from V and 6 from J, leaving 21 bases between them. Germline CDR1 is GTSNPN and CDR2 is SVGIG (reference sequence). The CDR3 is made up of 15 amino acids. The CDR3 here is CAFLNGDLGYEKLFF. CDR3 nucleotides: TGTGCCTTCCTCAATGGGGACCTCGGATATGAAAAACTGTTTTTT.

This chain links TRBV29-1 with TRBJ2-1; 7 bases align to TRBD2. Germline assignment: CDR1 SQVTM and CDR2 ANQGSEA. The CDR3 is 12 residues long. The ends lost 6 bases at V and 8 bases at J; junction bases unmatched: 7. CDR3 sequence: CSVSGRVHEQFF. The CDR3, as DNA: TGCAGCGTCTCGGGGAGGGTCCATGAGCAGTTCTTC.

This clonotype was detected ten times or more. V is TRBV12-3 or TRBV12-4 and J is TRBJ2-1; D unresolved. V was cut by 6 bases and J by 2 bases, with 11 bases left in between. The CDR3 sequence is 14 residues long. This chain's CDR3 is CASSWAVPYNEQFF. Here the CDR3 DNA reads TGTGCCAGCAGCTGGGCGGTCCCCTACAATGAGCAGTTCTTC.

V is TRBV4-3 and J is TRBJ2-3; no definite D call. The CDR3 runs to 15 residues. Germline values: CDR1 LGHNA, CDR2 YSLEER. Between the trimmed V and J ends, which lost 1 base and 1 base, there was a span of 9 bases. The CDR3 loop is CASSQGPVGTDTQYF. CDR3 nucleotides: TGCGCCAGCAGCCAAGGCCCGGTGGGCACAGATACGCAGTATTTT.

The chain has TRBV11-2 and TRBJ2-7; 7 positions match TRBD2. The CDR3 loop spans 18 amino acids. Germline CDR1 SGHAT, CDR2 FQNNGV. J was trimmed by 2 bases and V by 0 bases; bases with no gene match: 13. CDR3 nucleotides: TGTGCCAGCAGCTTAGACGCGGCGAGGCTAGCGGAAGCCTACGAGCAGTACTTC. Its protein is CASSLDAARLAEAYEQYF.

The chain links TRBV5-1 to TRBJ1-6, with 7 bases matching TRBD1. The germline CDR1 and CDR2 sequences are SGHRS and YFSETQ. Germline trimming cut 5 bases from V and 5 bases from J; bases unmatched to any gene: 7. The CDR3 length is 15 residues. CDR3 sequence reads: CASRSVGQNNSPLHF. Written as DNA, the CDR3 is TGCGCCAGCAGGAGCGTGGGACAGAATAATTCACCCCTCCACTTT.